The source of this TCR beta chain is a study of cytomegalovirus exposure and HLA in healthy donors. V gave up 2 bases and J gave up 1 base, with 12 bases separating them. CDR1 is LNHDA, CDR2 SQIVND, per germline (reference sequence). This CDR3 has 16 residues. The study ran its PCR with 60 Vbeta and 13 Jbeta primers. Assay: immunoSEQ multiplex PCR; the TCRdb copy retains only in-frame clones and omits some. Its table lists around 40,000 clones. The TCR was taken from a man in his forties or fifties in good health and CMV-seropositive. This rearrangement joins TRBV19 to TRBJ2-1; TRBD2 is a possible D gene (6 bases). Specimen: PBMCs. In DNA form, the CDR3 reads TGTGCCAGTAGTATAACCGGCGGGACGTCCTACAATGAGCAGTTCTTC. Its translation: CASSITGGTSYNEQFF. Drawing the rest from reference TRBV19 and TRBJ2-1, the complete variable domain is DGGITQSPKYLFRKEGQNVTLSCEQNLNHDAMYWYRQDPGQGLRLIYYSQIVNDFQKGDIAEGYSVSREKKESFPLTVTSAQKNPTAFYLCASSITGGTSYNEQFFGPGTRLTVL.